The sequence of this T cell receptor (beta chain) was determined in a study of T cell responses to AZD1222 COVID-19 vaccine. Only in-frame clones appear in the TCRdb table, and some are missing; sequencing was by immunoSEQ multiplex PCR. The profile shows 150,000 or so clones, 93% of them singletons. Per germline, CDR1 GTSNPN and CDR2 SVGIG (reference sequence). The CDR3 has 14 residues. J gave up 6 bases and V 6 bases, and 7 bases lay outside the gene matches. The chain employs TRBV30 and TRBJ2-3; TRBD2 aligns across 12 bases. This clonotype originated in an adult in good health. The sequencing used peripheral blood, collected on day 0 of AZD1222 vaccination. The CDR3 spells CACQTSGSADTQYF. The DNA of the CDR3 is TGTGCCTGTCAGACTAGCGGGAGTGCGGATACGCAGTATTTT.